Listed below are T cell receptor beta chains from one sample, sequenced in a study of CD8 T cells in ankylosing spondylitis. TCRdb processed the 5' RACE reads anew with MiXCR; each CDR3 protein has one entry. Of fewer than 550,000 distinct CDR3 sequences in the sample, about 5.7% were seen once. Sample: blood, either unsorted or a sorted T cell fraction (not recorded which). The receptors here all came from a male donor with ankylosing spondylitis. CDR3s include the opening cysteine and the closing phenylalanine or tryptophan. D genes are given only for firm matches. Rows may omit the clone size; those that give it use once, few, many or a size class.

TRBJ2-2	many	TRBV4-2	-	CASSQDVDTGELFF	TGTGCCAGCAGCCAAGATGTGGACACCGGGGAGCTGTTTTTT
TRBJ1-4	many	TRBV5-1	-	CASSLRTTNEKLFF	TGCGCCAGCAGCTTGAGGACCACTAATGAAAAACTGTTTTTT
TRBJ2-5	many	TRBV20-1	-	CSASSQPQETQYF	TGCAGTGCTAGTTCCCAGCCACAAGAGACCCAGTACTTC
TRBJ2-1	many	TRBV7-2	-	CASSLGGHSSYNEQFF	TGTGCCAGCAGCTTGGGGGGGCATTCCTCCTACAATGAGCAGTTCTTC
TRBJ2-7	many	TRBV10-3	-	CAISENEGSYEQYF	TGTGCCATCAGTGAGAATGAGGGCTCCTACGAGCAGTACTTC
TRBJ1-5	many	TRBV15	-	CATSRAGLSNQPQHF	TGTGCCACCAGCAGAGCGGGATTGAGCAATCAGCCCCAGCATTTT
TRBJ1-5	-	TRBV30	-	CAWSGLGHSQHF	TGTGCCTGGAGTGGCCTTGGGCATTCCCAGCATTTT
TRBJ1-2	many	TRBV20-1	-	CSARMRRTDRDGYTF	TGCAGTGCTAGGATGCGCAGGACAGATCGTGATGGCTACACCTTC
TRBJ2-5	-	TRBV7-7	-	CASSLGGVGSETQYF	TGTGCTAGCAGCTTAGGAGGGGTCGGTTCAGAGACCCAGTACTTC
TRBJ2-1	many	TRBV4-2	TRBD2	CASSQFPSGSYNEQFF	TGTGCCAGCAGCCAATTCCCAAGCGGGAGCTACAATGAGCAGTTCTTC
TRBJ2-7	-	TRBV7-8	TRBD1	CASSLAGQLIYEQYF	TGTGCCAGCAGCTTAGCGGGACAGTTGATCTACGAGCAGTACTTC
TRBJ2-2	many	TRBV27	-	CASSLSYSNTGELFF	TGTGCCAGCAGTTTGAGTTACTCGAACACCGGGGAGCTGTTTTTT
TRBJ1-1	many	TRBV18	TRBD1	CASSAGTEVAFF	TGTGCCAGCTCAGCCGGGACAGAGGTGGCTTTCTTT
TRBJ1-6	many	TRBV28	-	CASSFVSYNSPLHF	TGTGCCAGCAGTTTCGTCTCCTATAATTCACCCCTCCACTTT
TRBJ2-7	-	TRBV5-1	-	CASSSRLGYEQYF	TGCGCCAGCAGCTCGCGCTTGGGCTACGAGCAGTACTTC
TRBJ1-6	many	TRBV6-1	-	CASSRSPGRDSPLHF	TGTGCCAGCAGCCGTTCCCCGGGGCGTGATTCACCCCTCCACTTT
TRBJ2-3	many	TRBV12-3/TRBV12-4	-	CASSLAEEGDTQYF	TGTGCCAGCAGTTTGGCCGAAGAGGGGGATACGCAGTATTTT
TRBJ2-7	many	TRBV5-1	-	CASSLAGVGSYEQYF	TGCGCCAGCAGCTTGGCGGGAGTAGGGTCCTACGAGCAGTACTTC
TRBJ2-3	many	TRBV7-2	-	CASSLIADGADTQYF	TGTGCCAGCAGCTTAATAGCGGACGGGGCAGATACGCAGTATTTT
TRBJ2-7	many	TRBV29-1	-	CSVINQGYEQYF	TGCAGCGTCATAAACCAGGGATACGAGCAGTACTTC
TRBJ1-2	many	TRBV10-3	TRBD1	CAISELFAGTGNGYGYTF	TGTGCCATCAGTGAGCTTTTTGCCGGGACAGGGAATGGCTATGGCTACACCTTC
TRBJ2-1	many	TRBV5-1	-	CASSSQLTRFYNEQFF	TGCGCCAGCAGCTCCCAACTCACCCGATTCTACAATGAGCAGTTCTTC
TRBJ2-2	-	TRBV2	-	CASSEVGGNTGELFF	TGTGCCAGCAGTGAAGTTGGGGGGAACACCGGGGAGCTGTTTTTT
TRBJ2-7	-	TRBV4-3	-	CASSQGQGIAYYEQYF	TGCGCCAGCAGCCAAGGGCAGGGGATCGCATATTACGAGCAGTACTTC
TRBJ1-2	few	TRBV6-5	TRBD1	CASSISGGGYTF	TGTGCCAGCAGTATATCAGGGGGTGGCTACACCTTC
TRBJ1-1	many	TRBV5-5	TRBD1	CASSLPRAGGTEAFF	TGTGCCAGCAGCCTACCACGGGCAGGGGGCACTGAAGCTTTCTTT
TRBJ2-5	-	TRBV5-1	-	CASSSLDYQETQYF	TGCGCCAGCAGCTCGTTAGACTACCAAGAGACCCAGTACTTC
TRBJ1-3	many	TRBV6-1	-	CASSDRLSGNTIYF	TGTGCCAGCAGTGACCGGCTCTCTGGAAACACCATATATTTT
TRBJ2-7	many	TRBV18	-	CASSPPLGGNTYEQYF	TGTGCCAGCTCACCACCCCTGGGCGGGAACACCTACGAGCAGTACTTC
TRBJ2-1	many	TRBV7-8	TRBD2	CASSLETSGSYNEQFF	TGTGCCAGCAGCTTGGAGACTAGCGGCTCCTACAATGAGCAGTTCTTC
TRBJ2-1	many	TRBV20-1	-	CSASRSIGFNEQFF	TGCAGTGCTAGTCGGAGTATAGGGTTCAATGAGCAGTTCTTC
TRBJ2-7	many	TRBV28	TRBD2	CASSPLAGSGEQYF	TGTGCCAGCAGTCCACTAGCGGGATCAGGGGAGCAGTACTTC
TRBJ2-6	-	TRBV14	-	CASRGFFRSGANVLTF	TGTGCCAGCAGGGGATTTTTTAGGAGTGGGGCCAACGTCCTGACTTTC
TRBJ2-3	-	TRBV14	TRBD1	CASSLGQINTDTQYF	TGTGCCAGCAGCCTGGGACAGATTAACACAGATACGCAGTATTTT
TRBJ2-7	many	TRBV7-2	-	CASRREPDSYEQYF	TGTGCCAGCAGGAGAGAGCCAGACTCCTACGAGCAGTACTTC
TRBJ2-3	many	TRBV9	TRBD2	CASSVREREADTQYF	TGTGCCAGCAGCGTTCGGGAGCGGGAGGCAGATACGCAGTATTTT
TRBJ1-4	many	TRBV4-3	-	CASSPRALTNEKLFF	TGCGCCAGCAGCCCCCGGGCCTTGACTAATGAAAAACTGTTTTTT
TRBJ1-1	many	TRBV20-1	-	CSAKGPWVTEAFF	TGCAGTGCTAAGGGACCATGGGTCACTGAAGCTTTCTTT
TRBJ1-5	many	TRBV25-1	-	CASSGTNQPQHF	TGTGCCAGCAGTGGAACAAATCAGCCCCAGCATTTT
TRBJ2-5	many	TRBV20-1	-	CSARSGTQYF	TGCAGTGCAAGATCGGGGACCCAGTACTTC